This TCR beta chain appears in the sequencing data of a study of beta chain features in type 1 diabetes. Study results and limitations: Researchers caution that PCR might favor shorter templates, equally among patients and controls. When VDJ junctions were examined, type 1 diabetes patients showed fewer insertions and more deletions. A moderate, significant TCRB CDR3 shortening appeared in type 1 diabetes across four CD4+ subsets.

TCRB transcripts that were expressed got sequenced, as all of the isolated RNA had been reverse transcribed. Only in-frame clones appear in the TCRdb table, and some are missing; sequencing was by immunoSEQ multiplex PCR. The sample shows about 650,000 clones, 9.5% to 15% of them seen only once. Note on this clone: Its matching antigen is unknown.

Every participating donor gave one draw, a heparinised blood sample averaging around 0.11 L. Sorted populations were all over 98% pure. The receptor was derived from a man aged 25 to 40 with type 1 diabetes. Sequencing input: naive CD4+ T cells from blood.

CDR3 DNA sequence: TGTGCCAGCAGCCCCTCACCATACGAGCAGTACTTC. Translating gives CASSPSPYEQYF. This sequence joins TRBV11-2 and TRBJ2-7; D remains ambiguous. Germline lookup yields CDR1 SGHAT and CDR2 FQNNGV. V lost 5 bases and J 4 bases, leaving 9 bases between the germline ends. The CDR3 is made up of 12 amino acids.